The 17 T cell receptor beta chains presented below share a single source sample, sequenced in a study of blood T cell repertoires in COVID-19. Method: immunoSEQ multiplex PCR; TCRdb's copy keeps in-frame clones and lacks some. The repertoire holds hundreds of thousands of clones, with about 88% as singletons. Sequenced sample: PBMCs or T cells enriched from blood (not recorded which). The receptors were gathered from a woman under 40 who had been exposed to COVID-19.

This clone was seen a single time. V and J are TRBV7-2 and TRBJ2-2; 8 bases line up with TRBD2. Germline loops: CDR1 SGHTA, CDR2 FQGNSA. Trimming cost V 2 bases and J 12 bases; bases outside gene matches: 11. The CDR3 extends over 15 amino acids. DNA for the CDR3: TGTGCCAGCAGCTTACTCCGGACTAGCTCGGTGAAGCTGTTTTTT. It encodes CASSLLRTSSVKLFF. The variable domain in full, with the rest retrieved from reference TRBV7-2 and TRBJ2-2, is GAGVSQSPSNKVTEKGKDVELRCDPISGHTALYWYRQSLGQGLEFLIYFQGNSAPDKSGLPSDRFSAERTGGSVSTLTIQRTQQEDSAVYLCASSLLRTSSVKLFFGEGSRLTVL.

The V gene is TRBV19, the J gene TRBJ1-5; D is perhaps TRBD1 (5 bases). V lost 9 bases and J 0 bases, leaving 9 bases between the germline ends. CDR1 and CDR2 from the germline V gene are LNHDA and SQIVND (reference sequence). The CDR3 runs to 13 residues. The CDR3 DNA follows: TGTGCCAGCCAGGGTTATAGCAATCAGCCCCAGCATTTT. This encodes CASQGYSNQPQHF. The complete variable domain, with remaining parts taken from reference TRBV19 and TRBJ1-5, reads DGGITQSPKYLFRKEGQNVTLSCEQNLNHDAMYWYRQDPGQGLRLIYYSQIVNDFQKGDIAEGYSVSREKKESFPLTVTSAQKNPTAFYLCASQGYSNQPQHFGDGTRLSIL.

The chain links TRBV6-5 to TRBJ2-3, with D hard to call. Germline CDR1 MNHEY, CDR2 SVGAGI. This CDR3 has 12 amino acids. The ends were cut back, 7 bases at V and 2 bases at J, with 7 bases in the middle. Here the CDR3 DNA reads TGTGCCAGCACAGTGTCCACAGATACGCAGTATTTT. It is translated as CASTVSTDTQYF.

This clone was picked up one time. The V and J genes are TRBV10-2 and TRBJ2-4; 7 nucleotides match TRBD2. Trimming removed 5 bases from V and 8 bases from J; junction bases left unmatched: 12. There are 15 residues in the CDR3. Germline V gives CDR1 WSHSY, CDR2 SAAADI. DNA for the CDR3: TGCGCCAGCAGTCCCCTCGGACTAGTTTGGGACATTCAGTACTTC. Its translation is CASSPLGLVWDIQYF.

The chain has TRBV11-2 and TRBJ1-2; 8 bases align to TRBD1. Germline assignment: CDR1 SGHAT and CDR2 FQNNGV. After removal of 2 bases from V and 3 bases from J, the junction contained 5 bases not matched to a gene. The CDR3 is 15 residues long. In DNA, the CDR3 is TGTGCCAGCAGCTTAATACAGGGGGGTGACTATGGCTACACCTTC. This sequence encodes CASSLIQGGDYGYTF.

This chain uses TRBV9 with TRBJ2-1, with a weak D call TRBD1 (5 bases). Germline loops: CDR1 SGDLS, CDR2 YYNGEE. With 7 bases removed from V and 4 bases from J, the gap between germline ends came to 15 bases. CDR3 length equals 14 residues. CDR3 sequence (DNA): TGTGCCAGCGCCATGGGGAAGGGGTACAATGAGCAGTTCTTC. Protein sequence: CASAMGKGYNEQFF.

As for this clone: Different DNA sequences within this sample yield the same CDR3. The chain recombines TRBV15 with TRBJ2-2; D remains ambiguous. This CDR3 is 11 amino acids long. Germline CDR1 and CDR2: LNHNV and YYDKDF (reference sequence). Trimming left V 4 bases short and J 6 bases short, with 3 bases between. CDR3 coding DNA: TGTGCCACCAGCACATCCGGGGAGCTGTTTTTT. It specifies CATSTSGELFF.

This clone is large. V gene TRBV6-5 combines with J gene TRBJ2-1; 8 bases are a match to TRBD1. CDR1 is MNHEY, CDR2 SVGAGI, per germline. V was pared by 8 bases and J by 5 bases, with 5 bases of the junction left unmatched. This CDR3 spans 13 amino acids. CDR3 in amino acids: CASGQGVNNEQFF. The CDR3 nucleotides read TGTGCCAGCGGACAGGGAGTCAACAATGAGCAGTTCTTC.

CDR3 residues: CASRTISETGNTIYF. The CDR3 bases are TGTGCCAGTAGAACTATTTCGGAGACTGGAAACACCATATATTTT. The chain is built from TRBV25-1 and TRBJ1-3; D gene uncertain. The CDR3 runs 15 residues. Germline values: CDR1 MGHDK, CDR2 SYGVNS. Trimming took 9 bases from V and 2 from J, leaving 17 bases between them.

The genes are TRBV27 and TRBJ1-6; a possible D gene is TRBD1 (6 bases). This CDR3 comprises 14 residues. Germline V lookup: CDR1 MNHEY, CDR2 SMNVEV (reference sequence). V gave up 5 bases and J gave up 4 bases, with 9 bases separating them. CDR3 sequence reads: CASSGQFYNSPLHF. The CDR3 bases are TGTGCCAGCAGTGGACAGTTTTATAATTCACCCCTCCACTTT.

The V gene is TRBV5-1, the J gene TRBJ2-7, with TRBD1 matching 8 bases. V shed 10 bases and J 0 bases; nucleotides not matched to a gene: 6. CDR3 size: 13 residues. The germline V gene has CDR1 SGHRS and CDR2 YFSETQ. The CDR3 bases are TGCGCCTCCGGACAGGGTAGCTCCTACGAGCAGTACTTC. As protein: CASGQGSSYEQYF.

In DNA form, the CDR3 reads TGTGCCAGTACCCCCAGAAGGCACAGGGGGAACACCGGGGAGCTGTTTTTT. Protein product: CASTPRRHRGNTGELFF. The rearrangement joins TRBV19 to TRBJ2-2; 7 bases align to TRBD1. The CDR3 is 17 residues long. Germline loops: CDR1 LNHDA, CDR2 SQIVND (reference sequence). The V gene end was trimmed by 7 bases and the J gene end by 1 base; junction bases not matched to a gene: 12.

The V gene is TRBV11-2, the J gene TRBJ2-1; D is unresolved. V was cut by 2 bases and J by 6 bases, with 17 bases left in between. From germline, CDR1 is SGHAT and CDR2 FQNNGV. The CDR3 sequence is 16 residues long. The DNA of the CDR3 is TGTGCCAGCAGCTTACTTCCAGGCAGGATCTCCAATGAGCAGTTCTTC. Its translation: CASSLLPGRISNEQFF. The full variable domain, in which reference TRBV11-2 and TRBJ2-1 provide the parts outside the CDR3, is EAGVAQSPRYKIIEKRQSVAFWCNPISGHATLYWYQQILGQGPKLLIQFQNNGVVDDSQLPKDRFSAERLKGVDSTLKIQPAKLEDSAVYLCASSLLPGRISNEQFFGPGTRLTVL.

The rearrangement uses TRBV7-8 and TRBJ1-2, with TRBD1 as a possible D gene (5 bases). Trimming stripped 6 bases from V and 2 bases from J, with 10 bases between. The CDR3 extends over 13 amino acids. The germline V gene encodes CDR1 SGHVS and CDR2 FQNEAQ. CDR3: CASSLRQNYGYTF. The CDR3 DNA reads TGTGCCAGCAGTCTCCGACAGAACTATGGCTACACCTTC.

This chain uses TRBV7-9 with TRBJ1-2; 7 bases match TRBD1. This CDR3 comprises 17 residues. Germline CDR1 and CDR2: SEHNR and FQNEAQ (reference sequence). Trimming took 1 base from V and 3 from J; bases not matched to a gene: 11. CDR3 nucleotide sequence: TGTGCCAGCAGCTTAGGGTCCGTTAGGGGGCTGGACTATGGCTACACCTTC. It codes for CASSLGSVRGLDYGYTF.

The chain links TRBV7-8 to TRBJ2-1; 7 nucleotides align to TRBD1. V was pared by 5 bases and J by 12 bases, with 7 bases of the junction left unmatched. The CDR3 has 12 amino acids. Germline CDR1 and CDR2: SGHVS and FQNEAQ. This CDR3 reads CASSRDSGGQFF. DNA for the CDR3: TGTGCCAGCAGCCGGGACAGTGGAGGGCAGTTCTTC.

V gene TRBV19 combines with J gene TRBJ2-6; D is ambiguous. The CDR3 spans 16 residues. Germline CDR1 is LNHDA and CDR2 is SQIVND (reference sequence). The V gene lost 0 bases and the J gene lost 2 bases, with 8 bases spanning the gap. CDR3 nucleotides: TGTGCCAGTAGTATAGATCGGGTCCCTGGGGCCAACGTCCTGACTTTC. This sequence encodes CASSIDRVPGANVLTF.